Below are 17 T cell receptor beta chains sequenced from a single sample in a study of cytomegalovirus exposure and HLA in healthy donors. PCR used 60 Vbeta primers and 13 Jbeta primers. Sequenced by immunoSEQ multiplex PCR; TCRdb stores in-frame clones only, minus some. This repertoire shows 90,000 to 110,000 clones, about 83% found once; its top ten account for 6.1%. The specimen was PBMCs. Receptors were obtained from a man aged 18 to 29 in good health and CMV-seronegative.

This rearrangement joins TRBV6-6 to TRBJ2-1, with unresolved D. Trimming removed 4 bases at V and 4 bases at J, with 2 bases between. The CDR3 sequence is 11 residues long. Germline V gene data show CDR1 as MNHNY and CDR2 as SVGAGI (reference sequence). The CDR3 protein is CASSLYNEQFF. CDR3 DNA: TGTGCCAGCAGTTTATACAATGAGCAGTTCTTC.

This clone was counted between two and nine times. J is TRBJ1-1 and V is TRBV7-2, with D possibly TRBD1 on 5 matching bases. The CDR3 totals 13 residues. V was trimmed by 4 bases and J by 8 bases, leaving 14 bases between them. Germline-derived CDR1 and CDR2 are SGHTA and FQGNSA. The chain's CDR3 is CASSSNQGSEAFF. As DNA, the CDR3 is TGTGCCAGCAGCTCGAACCAGGGATCCGAAGCTTTCTTT.

The CDR3 nucleotides read TGTGCCAGCAGCCCAGCAGGGACAAGGCTATCGCCCCTCCACTTT. Encoded protein: CASSPAGTRLSPLHF. The V gene is TRBV7-2, the J gene TRBJ1-6; TRBD1 is a possible D gene (6 bases). Trimming took off 5 bases at V and 13 bases at J, with 21 bases between the two ends. Germline V gene lookup returns CDR1 SGHTA and CDR2 FQGNSA. The CDR3 consists of 15 residues.

V gene TRBV5-1 combines with J gene TRBJ2-3, with 12 bases fitting TRBD1. Germline CDR1 and CDR2: SGHRS and YFSETQ. The CDR3 has 18 amino acids. J lost 4 bases, V lost 3 bases, and 12 bases had no gene match. This chain's CDR3 is CASSSMPRDRGLSDTQYF. The CDR3, as DNA: TGCGCCAGCAGCTCGATGCCCCGGGACAGGGGGCTTTCAGATACGCAGTATTTT.

A single count supports this clone. CDR3 sequence (DNA): TGTGCCAGCAGCTTGATAGGACAGGGGTCGTCCTACGAGCAGTACTTC. Translated: CASSLIGQGSSYEQYF. The gene calls are TRBV5-6 and TRBJ2-7, with TRBD1 identical over 9 bases. There are 16 residues in the CDR3. Germline-derived CDR1 and CDR2 are SGHDT and YYEEEE. V shed 1 base and J 1 base; nucleotides not matched to a gene: 6.

V gene TRBV7-2 combines with J gene TRBJ2-7; 9 nucleotides match TRBD1. This CDR3 has 13 amino acids. Per the germline V gene, CDR1 is SGHTA and CDR2 is FQGNSA. The junction had 6 bases not matched to a gene; V was cut back by 5 bases and J by 7 bases. The CDR3 DNA follows: TGTGCCAGCAGCGCAACAGGGGGCAGGGAGCAGTACTTC. Amino acids: CASSATGGREQYF.

The chain employs TRBV27 and TRBJ2-1; 8 positions agree with TRBD1. V dropped 6 bases and J dropped 5; count of bases not matched to a gene: 6. The CDR3 has 14 residues. Germline CDR1 is MNHEY and CDR2 is SMNVEV (reference sequence). CDR3 amino acids: CASSLRQGNNEQFF. The DNA of the CDR3 is TGTGCCAGCAGCCTGAGACAGGGGAACAATGAGCAGTTCTTC.

The V call is TRBV10-2, the J call TRBJ1-4; D gene uncertain. The CDR3 runs 15 residues. Trimming stripped 2 bases from V and 8 bases from J, with 15 bases between. CDR1 is WSHSY, CDR2 SAAADI, per germline. The chain's CDR3 is CASSERAGREEKLFF. CDR3 in DNA: TGCGCCAGCAGTGAGCGTGCCGGGCGGGAGGAAAAACTGTTTTTT.

The V call is TRBV6-5, the J call TRBJ2-7, with 7 positions matching TRBD2. The CDR3 covers 14 residues. Germline assignment: CDR1 MNHEY and CDR2 SVGAGI. Trimming cost V 7 bases and J 5 bases; bases outside gene matches: 11. The CDR3 here is CASKSGVPIHEQYF. As DNA, the CDR3 is TGTGCCAGCAAAAGCGGGGTTCCTATTCACGAGCAGTACTTC.

This clone was seen a single time. This sequence joins TRBV6-5 and TRBJ2-7; a possible D gene is TRBD1 (5 bases). The CDR3 runs to 14 residues. CDR1 and CDR2 from the germline V gene are MNHEY and SVGAGI. V lost 5 bases and J 5 bases, leaving 16 bases between the germline ends. Here the CDR3 reads CASSPDQGIDEQYF. DNA for the CDR3: TGTGCCAGCAGTCCGGATCAGGGAATCGACGAGCAGTACTTC.

This sequence joins TRBV7-9 and TRBJ2-1, with a tentative D call TRBD1 (6 bases). This CDR3 has 15 residues. V lost 2 bases and J 5 bases, leaving 13 bases between the germline ends. The germline V gene has CDR1 SEHNR and CDR2 FQNEAQ (reference sequence). The CDR3 region has the DNA TGTGCCAGCAGCTTATCGACAGGTTTTAACAATGAGCAGTTCTTC. This translates into CASSLSTGFNNEQFF.

The chain combines TRBV11-2 with TRBJ1-1, with a tentative D call TRBD1 (5 bases). V was shortened by 5 bases and J by 3 bases, with 16 bases between the two germline ends. Germline assignment: CDR1 SGHAT and CDR2 FQNNGV. This CDR3 region has 15 residues. This CDR3 reads CASSVGRGVYTEAFF. The CDR3 DNA reads TGTGCCAGCAGCGTCGGGCGGGGGGTATACACTGAAGCTTTCTTT.

This chain connects TRBV5-4 to TRBJ1-1, with 10 bases matching TRBD1. Germline CDR1 is SGHNT and CDR2 is YYREEE (reference sequence). CDR3 length: 13 amino acids. V lost 4 bases to trimming and J lost 10 bases; unmatched junction nucleotides: 7. The CDR3 sequence is CASSLRGQGIAFF. CDR3 DNA: TGTGCCAGCAGCCTCCGGGGACAGGGGATAGCTTTCTTT.

In this sample, this clone turned up once. The chain carries TRBV4-3 and TRBJ1-3; no definite D call. The CDR3 has 15 residues. The germline V gene encodes CDR1 LGHNA and CDR2 YSLEER. Trimming cost V 5 bases and J 2 bases, with 13 bases left between them. As DNA, the CDR3 is TGCGCCAGCAGCGAGGACGCGGGGACTGGAAACACCATATATTTT. The encoded protein is CASSEDAGTGNTIYF.

This sequence joins TRBV5-1 and TRBJ2-2, with D perhaps TRBD1 (5 bases). This CDR3 has 16 amino acids. Deletions cut 0 bases from V and 5 bases from J, with 14 bases between. CDR1 is SGHRS and CDR2 is YFSETQ in the germline V gene. CDR3 sequence reads: CASSLAAGIGTGELFF. The CDR3 nucleotides read TGCGCCAGCAGCTTGGCCGCAGGGATAGGTACCGGGGAGCTGTTTTTT.

The gene calls are TRBV7-2 and TRBJ2-7, with 7 nucleotides matching TRBD2. Losses at the gene ends were 6 bases for V and 2 bases for J; bases not matched to a gene: 7. This CDR3 spans 14 amino acids. Germline lookup yields CDR1 SGHTA and CDR2 FQGNSA. CDR3 sequence reads: CASSRTGGPYEQYF. CDR3 in DNA: TGTGCCAGCAGTAGAACGGGAGGCCCCTACGAGCAGTACTTC. Complete variable domain (other parts from reference TRBV7-2 and TRBJ2-7): GAGVSQSPSNKVTEKGKDVELRCDPISGHTALYWYRQSLGQGLEFLIYFQGNSAPDKSGLPSDRFSAERTGGSVSTLTIQRTQQEDSAVYLCASSRTGGPYEQYFGPGTRLTVT.

This sequence joins TRBV5-6 and TRBJ2-7, with a tentative D call TRBD1 (6 bases). Germline V gene sequence: CDR1 SGHDT, CDR2 YYEEEE. The CDR3 extends over 14 amino acids. Trimming pared 2 bases from V and 2 bases from J, leaving 11 bases between. CDR3 protein: CASSFRDNPYEQYF. CDR3 nucleotide sequence: TGTGCCAGCAGCTTCCGGGACAACCCCTACGAGCAGTACTTC. Together with reference TRBV5-6 and TRBJ2-7, the CDR3 gives the full variable domain: DAGVTQSPTHLIKTRGQQVTLRCSPKSGHDTVSWYQQALGQGPQFIFQYYEEEERQRGNFPDRFSGHQFPNYSSELNVNALLLGDSALYLCASSFRDNPYEQYFGPGTRLTVT.